Presented here are 16 T cell receptor beta chains from one specimen sequenced in a study of blood T cell repertoires in COVID-19. The repertoire was sequenced with immunoSEQ multiplex PCR; TCRdb's copy has only in-frame clones and lacks some. The table shows about 310,000 clones, with roughly 90% occurring only once. The sequenced sample consisted of PBMCs or T cells enriched from blood (not recorded which). All receptors come from a woman in her late teens or twenties who had recovered from COVID-19.

The gene calls are TRBV7-9 and TRBJ2-3; D gene unclear. This CDR3 spans 12 amino acids. CDR1 SEHNR and CDR2 FQNEAQ come from the germline V gene (reference sequence). V lost 5 bases and J 7 bases, leaving 10 bases between the germline ends. In DNA form, the CDR3 reads TGTGCCAGCAGCCCTACCGACTATACGCAGTATTTT. Amino acids: CASSPTDYTQYF. The full variable domain, completed using reference TRBV7-9 and TRBJ2-3, is DTGVSQNPRHKITKRGQNVTFRCDPISEHNRLYWYRQTLGQGPEFLTYFQNEAQLEKSRLLSDRFSAERPKGSFSTLEIQRTEQGDSAMYLCASSPTDYTQYFGPGTRLTVL.

As concerns this clone: In the same sample, other DNA sequences code for this CDR3. The genes are TRBV12-5 and TRBJ1-1; D ambiguous. Trimming cost V 2 bases and J 1 base, with 5 bases left between them. This CDR3 contains 13 residues. CDR1 is LGHNT, CDR2 FRNRAP, per germline. The CDR3 DNA follows: TGTGCTAGTGGTTTGACGGGGAACACTGAAGCTTTCTTT. It is translated as CASGLTGNTEAFF.

The rearrangement links TRBV6-5 to TRBJ2-6; D is ambiguous. Germline CDR1 reads MNHEY; CDR2 reads SVGAGI. Between the trimmed V and J ends, which lost 1 base and 3 bases, there was a span of 4 bases. CDR3 length: 14 amino acids. The CDR3 loop reads CASSYLSGANVLTF. CDR3 nucleotide sequence: TGTGCCAGCAGTTACTTGAGTGGGGCCAACGTCCTGACTTTC.

The chain employs TRBV27 and TRBJ2-7, with TRBD1 matching over 7 bases. The CDR3 runs to 13 residues. CDR1 is MNHEY, CDR2 SMNVEV, per germline (reference sequence). After removal of 3 bases from V and 5 bases from J, the junction contained 4 bases not matched to a gene. The CDR3 reads CASSFDRADEQYF. CDR3 bases: TGTGCCAGCAGTTTCGACAGGGCGGACGAGCAGTACTTC.

The chain carries TRBV7-4 and TRBJ1-5; 7 bases fit TRBD1. The CDR3 is 18 amino acids. The junction had 9 bases not matched to a gene; V was cut back by 1 base and J by 0 bases. Germline values: CDR1 SGHVT, CDR2 SQSDAQ. The CDR3 DNA sequence: TGTGCCAGCAGCTTAGACCCGGGACAGAAAAATAGCAATCAGCCCCAGCATTTT. Protein: CASSLDPGQKNSNQPQHF.

The J gene is TRBJ2-7, the V gene TRBV2, with 8 bases aligning to TRBD1. V lost 5 bases and J lost 3; bases outside the gene matches: 6. The CDR3 consists of 14 residues. Germline-derived CDR1 and CDR2 are SNHLY and FYNNEI. CDR3: CASSSDRDGYEQYF. The CDR3 nucleotides are TGTGCCAGCAGTTCGGACAGGGACGGCTACGAGCAGTACTTC.

The chain has TRBV6-2 or TRBV6-3 and TRBJ2-5, with 13 bases fitting TRBD2. Unmatched junction bases numbered 3, after V lost 5 bases and J lost 0 bases. The CDR3 covers 16 residues. From germline, CDR1 is MNHEY and CDR2 SVGEGT. CDR3 in amino acids: CASSATSGGYQETQYF. DNA for the CDR3: TGTGCCAGCAGTGCGACTAGCGGGGGGTACCAAGAGACCCAGTACTTC.

About this clone: Compared with germline, one end of the junction differs, possibly owing to a read error. V is TRBV5-1 and J is TRBJ2-5, with D tentatively TRBD1 (6 bases). The CDR3 length is 14 residues. The germline CDR1 and CDR2 sequences are SGHRS and YFSETQ. This chain's CDR3 is CASRLAGVPETQYF. CDR3 nucleotide sequence: TGCGCCAGCAGATTGGCAGGGGTTCCGGAGACCCAGTACTTC.

This clone showed up just a few times. V is TRBV7-9 and J is TRBJ2-3; D remains unclear. The germline gives CDR1 SEHNR, CDR2 FQNEAQ (reference sequence). V was pared by 5 bases and J by 2 bases, with 17 bases between. The CDR3 totals 16 residues. CDR3 in DNA: TGTGCCAGCAGCGTACGGGTCCTTGGCAACACAGATACGCAGTATTTT. Translating gives CASSVRVLGNTDTQYF. Variable domain in full (rest from reference TRBV7-9 and TRBJ2-3): DTGVSQNPRHKITKRGQNVTFRCDPISEHNRLYWYRQTLGQGPEFLTYFQNEAQLEKSRLLSDRFSAERPKGSFSTLEIQRTEQGDSAMYLCASSVRVLGNTDTQYFGPGTRLTVL.

The chain joins TRBV4-3 to TRBJ2-5; 8 bases match TRBD2. The ends lost 1 base at V and 2 bases at J; junction bases unmatched: 6. Germline CDR1 and CDR2: LGHNA and YSLEER. The CDR3 covers 16 residues. The CDR3 DNA is TGCGCCAGCAGCCAAGCAAGCGGGAGAGATCAAGAGACCCAGTACTTC. It is translated as CASSQASGRDQETQYF.

The V call is TRBV27, the J call TRBJ2-7, with a possible D match to TRBD2 (6 bases). This CDR3 has 13 residues. Germline V gene sequence: CDR1 MNHEY, CDR2 SMNVEV (reference sequence). Trimming took 2 bases from V and 3 from J, leaving 8 bases between them. The CDR3 DNA sequence: TGTGCCAGCAGTTTAGGGGGGTTCTACGAGCAGTACTTC. Translating it yields CASSLGGFYEQYF.

The V and J genes are TRBV27 and TRBJ1-2, with 8 bases aligning to TRBD1. CDR1 is MNHEY, CDR2 SMNVEV, per germline (reference sequence). This CDR3 comprises 13 residues. With 6 bases clipped from V and 7 bases from J, the junction kept 7 bases outside the gene matches. CDR3 sequence (DNA): TGTGCCAGCAGATCGACAGGGGCGGGTGGCTACACCTTC. Encoded protein: CASRSTGAGGYTF.

CDR3 loop: CASRRLQGRGGEKLFF. CDR3 DNA sequence: TGTGCCAGCAGACGACTCCAGGGGAGGGGGGGTGAAAAACTGTTTTTT. The V call is TRBV11-2, the J call TRBJ1-4; D is possibly TRBD1 (6 bases). Germline V gene lookup returns CDR1 SGHAT and CDR2 FQNNGV. The length of the CDR3 is 16 residues. V shed 6 bases and J shed 7 bases, with 21 bases lying between them.

The chain links TRBV28 to TRBJ1-5; D might be TRBD1 (5 bases). V lost 2 bases and J 6 bases, leaving 11 bases between the germline ends. Germline V gene data show CDR1 as MDHEN and CDR2 as SYDVKM. The CDR3 spans 14 residues. The CDR3 DNA is TGTGCCAGCAGTTTAGGCGGGGGTGGTCAGCCCCAGCATTTT. It is translated as CASSLGGGGQPQHF.

The chain couples TRBV19 to TRBJ1-1, with TRBD1 matching over 7 bases. Per germline, CDR1 LNHDA and CDR2 SQIVND (reference sequence). The CDR3 has 14 amino acids. V lost 4 bases to trimming and J lost 1 base; unmatched junction nucleotides: 3. The CDR3 spells CASSRQGGNTEAFF. The CDR3 region has the DNA TGTGCCAGTAGTAGACAGGGAGGGAACACTGAAGCTTTCTTT.

The rearrangement links TRBV7-2 to TRBJ1-5; D is uncertain. This CDR3 spans 14 amino acids. The V and J ends lost 5 bases and 5 bases respectively, with 13 bases between them. CDR1 and CDR2 (germline): SGHTA, FQGNSA. The CDR3 sequence is CASSPVGQYQPQHF. The CDR3 nucleotides read TGTGCCAGCAGCCCAGTTGGCCAATATCAGCCCCAGCATTTT.